The clone carrying this T cell receptor (beta chain) appeared many times. MiXCR, applied by TCRdb to the multiplex PCR reads, yields one record per CDR3 protein. The sample lists some 49,000 distinct CDR3 sequences, roughly 23% occurring once. There are 12 residues in the CDR3. The germline V gene encodes CDR1 MDHEN and CDR2 SYDVKM. V gave up 7 bases and J gave up 3 bases, with 10 bases separating them. This entry belongs to a study of breast tumors, draining lymph nodes, adjacent tissues. What was sequenced was breast tumor tissue. The source is a female donor with breast cancer. Some clones in this sample may be carry-over from other donors' samples. The chain joins TRBV28 to TRBJ2-7; D gene uncertain. CDR3 amino acids: CASKKENYEQYF. The CDR3, as DNA: TGTGCCAGCAAAAAGGAGAACTACGAGCAGTACTTC.